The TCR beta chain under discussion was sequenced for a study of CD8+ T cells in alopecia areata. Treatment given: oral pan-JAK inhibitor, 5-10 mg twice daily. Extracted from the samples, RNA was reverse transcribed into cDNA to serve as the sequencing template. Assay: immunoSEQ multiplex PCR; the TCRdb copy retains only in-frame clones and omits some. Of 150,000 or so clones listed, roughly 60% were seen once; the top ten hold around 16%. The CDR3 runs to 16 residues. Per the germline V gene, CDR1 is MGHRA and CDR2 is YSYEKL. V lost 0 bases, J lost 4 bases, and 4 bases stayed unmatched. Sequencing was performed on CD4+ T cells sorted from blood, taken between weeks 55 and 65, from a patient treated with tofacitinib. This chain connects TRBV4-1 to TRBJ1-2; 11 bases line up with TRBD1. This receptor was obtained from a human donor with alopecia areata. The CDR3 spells CASSQDYGTGGYGYTF. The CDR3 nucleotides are TGCGCCAGCAGCCAAGACTATGGGACAGGGGGCTATGGCTACACCTTC.